The 8 T cell receptor beta chains listed next were all sequenced from one sample in a study of OX40 agonist ivuxolimab in advanced cancers. Clones were read by immunoSEQ multiplex PCR, and TCRdb kept only the in-frame ones, dropping some. In the table there are about 76,000 clones, around four fifths of which are singletons. This sample comprised CD4+ or CD8+ T cells sorted from blood, obtained in a trial of the OX40 agonist ivuxolimab. The receptors come from an adult with an advanced solid tumor such as melanoma, head and neck, liver or kidney cancer.

The chain is built from TRBV25-1 and TRBJ1-2; D is uncertain. The V gene lost 0 bases and the J gene lost 8 bases, with 13 bases spanning the gap. The CDR3 sequence is 14 residues long. Germline lookup yields CDR1 MGHDK and CDR2 SYGVNS. The CDR3 reads CASSEYGLQRGYTF. The CDR3 DNA follows: TGTGCCAGCAGTGAATACGGACTCCAACGAGGCTACACCTTC.

This clone was detected a few times. The chain carries TRBV4-2 and TRBJ1-5; D not resolved. Germline V CDR1 and CDR2: LGHNA, YNFKEQ. This CDR3 region has 17 residues. The germline V and J ends were trimmed by 0 bases and 3 bases, with 15 bases remaining between them. The CDR3, as DNA: TGTGCCAGCAGCCAAGATAGGGAGGGAACAATCAATCAGCCCCAGCATTTT. Its protein product is CASSQDREGTINQPQHF.

V usage is TRBV5-4 and J usage is TRBJ1-4, with D possibly matching TRBD1 (6 bases). Looked up from germline, CDR1 is SGHNT and CDR2 is YYREEE (reference sequence). Trimming cost V 3 bases and J 7 bases, with 16 bases left between them. This CDR3 is 15 amino acids long. The DNA of the CDR3 is TGTGCCAGCAGCTGGCGAGGGGGTCAGGGTGAAAAACTGTTTTTT. This codes for CASSWRGGQGEKLFF. Full variable domain (outside the CDR3, taken from reference TRBV5-4 and TRBJ1-4): ETGVTQSPTHLIKTRGQQVTLRCSSQSGHNTVSWYQQALGQGPQFIFQYYREEENGRGNFPPRFSGLQFPNYSSELNVNALELDDSALYLCASSWRGGQGEKLFFGSGTQLSVL.

The chain has TRBV9 and TRBJ2-3, with D possibly being TRBD2 (6 bases). Per the germline V gene, CDR1 is SGDLS and CDR2 is YYNGEE. V was cut by 4 bases and J by 0 bases, with 18 bases left in between. This CDR3 is 17 amino acids long. The DNA of the CDR3 is TGTGCCAGCAGCCCCTGGGGCGGGGCGAAAAGCACAGATACGCAGTATTTT. Residues: CASSPWGGAKSTDTQYF. The entire variable domain, with the rest obtained from reference TRBV9 and TRBJ2-3, is as follows: DSGVTQTPKHLITATGQRVTLRCSPRSGDLSVYWYQQSLDQGLQFLIQYYNGEERAKGNILERFSAQQFPDLHSELNLSSLELGDSALYFCASSPWGGAKSTDTQYFGPGTRLTVL.

This rearrangement joins TRBV28 to TRBJ2-5; 12 nucleotides agree with TRBD2. J lost 5 bases, V lost 3 bases, and 1 base had no gene match. Germline-derived CDR1 and CDR2 are MDHEN and SYDVKM. This CDR3 has 14 residues. CDR3 sequence reads: CASSLLAGGETQYF. CDR3 nucleotide sequence: TGTGCCAGCAGTTTGCTAGCGGGGGGGGAGACCCAGTACTTC.

The chain carries TRBV4-2 and TRBJ1-6; D uncertain. The V end was cut by 1 base, the J end by 4 bases, with 5 bases between. Germline CDR1 is LGHNA and CDR2 is YNFKEQ. The length of the CDR3 is 14 residues. The CDR3 here is CASSQGVYNSPLHF. DNA of the CDR3: TGTGCCAGCAGCCAAGGGGTTTATAATTCACCCCTCCACTTT.

The CDR3 here is CASSVAAPPAGGGGEQYF. The CDR3 DNA reads TGTGCCAGCAGCGTAGCCGCCCCCCCGGCAGGGGGCGGTGGGGAGCAGTACTTC. The J gene is TRBJ2-7, the V gene TRBV9, with 8 nucleotides matching TRBD1. The CDR3 is 18 amino acids. The germline CDR1 and CDR2 sequences are SGDLS and YYNGEE. V lost 0 bases and J lost 7; bases outside the gene matches: 18. Full variable domain (remainder filled in from reference TRBV9 and TRBJ2-7): DSGVTQTPKHLITATGQRVTLRCSPRSGDLSVYWYQQSLDQGLQFLIQYYNGEERAKGNILERFSAQQFPDLHSELNLSSLELGDSALYFCASSVAAPPAGGGGEQYFGPGTRLTVT.

The rearrangement uses TRBV11-2 and TRBJ2-5; the match to TRBD2 covers 11 bases. This CDR3 contains 16 residues. Germline CDR1 is SGHAT and CDR2 is FQNNGV. After removal of 4 bases from V and 4 bases from J, the junction contained 8 bases not matched to a gene. Written as DNA, the CDR3 is TGTGCCAGCAGCTCTCGGGGGGGACTAGCGGTAGAGACCCAGTACTTC. Translating it yields CASSSRGGLAVETQYF.